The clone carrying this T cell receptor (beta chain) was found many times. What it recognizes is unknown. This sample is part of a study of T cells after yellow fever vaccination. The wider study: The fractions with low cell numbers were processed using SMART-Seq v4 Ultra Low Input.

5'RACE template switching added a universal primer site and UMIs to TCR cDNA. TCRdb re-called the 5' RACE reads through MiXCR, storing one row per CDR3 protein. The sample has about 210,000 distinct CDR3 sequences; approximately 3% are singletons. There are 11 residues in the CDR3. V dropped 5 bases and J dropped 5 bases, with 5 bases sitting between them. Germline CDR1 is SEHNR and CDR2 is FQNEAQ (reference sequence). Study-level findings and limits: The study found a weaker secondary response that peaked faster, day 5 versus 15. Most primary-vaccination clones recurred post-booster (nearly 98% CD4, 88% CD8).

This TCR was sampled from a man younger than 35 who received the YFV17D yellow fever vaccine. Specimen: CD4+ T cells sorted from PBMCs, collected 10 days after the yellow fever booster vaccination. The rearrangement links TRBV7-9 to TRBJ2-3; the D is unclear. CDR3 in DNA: TGTGCCAGCAGCCAGAGAGATACGCAGTATTTT. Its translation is CASSQRDTQYF.